A single sample is the source of the 21 T cell receptor beta chains below, sequenced in a study of identical twins. TCRdb redid the calling of the 5' RACE reads with MiXCR, one entry per CDR3 protein. Among 450,000 or so distinct CDR3 sequences listed, approximately 14% were seen once. The same sample was also used in a study of yellow fever vaccine responses in identical twins.

The source material was CD4+ T cells sorted from blood. Source of these receptors: a woman aged 18 to 35 in good health.

J is TRBJ2-5 and V is TRBV5-5; 8 bases match TRBD2. The CDR3 consists of 15 residues. CDR1 and CDR2 from the germline V gene are SGHKS and YYEKEE (reference sequence). V shed 0 bases, J shed 5 bases, and the junction held 6 bases outside the gene matches. The DNA for the CDR3 is TGTGCCAGCAGCTTGGCGGGGACTAGTTCCGAGACCCAGTACTTC. Amino acids: CASSLAGTSSETQYF.

This clonotype has just a few counts. This rearrangement joins TRBV7-2 to TRBJ2-3; no firm D call. Germline V gene sequence: CDR1 SGHTA, CDR2 FQGNSA. V gave up 2 bases and J gave up 2 bases, with 11 bases separating them. The CDR3 sequence is 15 residues long. The CDR3 DNA reads TGTGCCAGCAGCTTATCCGGTGTCGACACAGATACGCAGTATTTT. It encodes CASSLSGVDTDTQYF.

This clonotype appeared many times. V is TRBV11-2 and J is TRBJ2-3; TRBD2 aligns across 13 bases. V was pared by 5 bases and J by 0 bases, with 11 bases of the junction left unmatched. This CDR3 contains 19 residues. Germline CDR1 SGHAT, CDR2 FQNNGV. In nucleotides, the CDR3 is TGTGCCAGCAGCCCGGGACTAGCGGGACCCCGATATAGCACAGATACGCAGTATTTT. Protein sequence: CASSPGLAGPRYSTDTQYF.

This chain links TRBV29-1 with TRBJ2-7, with a weak D call TRBD1 (5 bases). V shed 5 bases and J shed 6 bases, with 11 bases lying between them. CDR3 size: 11 residues. Per the germline V gene, CDR1 is SQVTM and CDR2 is ANQGSEA. CDR3 nucleotides: TGCAGCGTTTCGAAGGGGCTCGAGCAGTACTTC. Translation: CSVSKGLEQYF.

This clonotype was counted only a few times. This chain connects TRBV7-2 to TRBJ1-6; D unclear. V lost 3 bases and J lost 8, with 8 bases in between. Germline V gene sequence: CDR1 SGHTA, CDR2 FQGNSA. The CDR3 has 13 amino acids. DNA of the CDR3: TGTGCCAGCAGCTTCCGATGGGATTCACCCCTCCACTTT. It is translated as CASSFRWDSPLHF.

The chain combines TRBV29-1 with TRBJ2-5, with TRBD1 matching 7 bases. This CDR3 has 16 residues. The J segment lost 2 bases and the V segment lost 3 bases, leaving 12 bases of the junction unmatched. Germline lookup yields CDR1 SQVTM and CDR2 ANQGSEA. The CDR3 spells CSVDGAPGQSQETQYF. For the CDR3, the DNA is TGCAGCGTTGATGGGGCCCCGGGACAGAGTCAAGAGACCCAGTACTTC.

V and J are TRBV15 and TRBJ2-7, with D perhaps given as TRBD1 or TRBD2 (5 bases each). There are 18 residues in the CDR3. The germline V and J ends were trimmed by 0 bases and 3 bases, with 21 bases remaining between them. Looked up from germline, CDR1 is LNHNV and CDR2 is YYDKDF (reference sequence). CDR3 bases: TGTGCCACCAGCAGAGATCGGTGGGGCCCGGGACCAGACTACGAGCAGTACTTC. Protein sequence: CATSRDRWGPGPDYEQYF.

This clonotype was found many times. The chain couples TRBV5-5 to TRBJ2-6, with D hard to call. Looked up from germline, CDR1 is SGHKS and CDR2 is YYEKEE (reference sequence). This CDR3 comprises 15 residues. The germline V and J ends were trimmed by 2 bases and 2 bases, with 8 bases remaining between them. In DNA, the CDR3 is TGTGCCAGCAGCTTAGCTGGGACTGGGGCCAACGTCCTGACTTTC. Translation: CASSLAGTGANVLTF.

This clonotype was detected a few times. The chain recombines TRBV20-1 with TRBJ2-3, with no clear D. Trimming pared 3 bases from V and 8 bases from J, leaving 9 bases between. The CDR3 covers 11 residues. Germline loops: CDR1 DFQATT, CDR2 SNEGSKA (reference sequence). The chain's CDR3 is CSARVPGTQYF. Written as DNA, the CDR3 is TGCAGTGCTAGGGTTCCAGGTACGCAGTATTTT.

Only a few counts were recorded for this clonotype. The chain has TRBV10-3 and TRBJ2-1; 8 bases are shared with TRBD1. The CDR3 is 13 residues long. The trim removed 9 bases at V and 6 bases at J, leaving 7 bases unmatched. Germline V gives CDR1 ENHRY, CDR2 SYGVKD. CDR3 nucleotide sequence: TGTGCCATAGGACAGGGAACACCCAATGAGCAGTTCTTC. It encodes CAIGQGTPNEQFF.

Comment on this clonotype: Relative to the germline gene, one junction end is altered; a read error may explain this. The V call is TRBV2, the J call TRBJ2-7, with TRBD2 matching 9 bases. The CDR3 runs to 11 residues. Germline V gene sequence: CDR1 SNHLY, CDR2 FYNNEI. CDR3 DNA sequence: TGTGCCAGCAGGGCCGGGACTAGCAGTTCCTTC. It encodes CASRAGTSSSF.

The chain couples TRBV20-1 to TRBJ2-1; 10 bases agree with TRBD2. The CDR3 runs 18 residues. V lost 5 bases, J lost 1 base, and 14 bases stayed unmatched. CDR1 is DFQATT, CDR2 SNEGSKA, per germline (reference sequence). CDR3 sequence reads: CSAPIAGGSIDSYNEQFF. As DNA, the CDR3 is TGCAGTGCTCCGATAGCGGGGGGATCTATTGATTCCTACAATGAGCAGTTCTTC.

In its sample, this clonotype was seen a few times. This chain connects TRBV6-2 or TRBV6-3 to TRBJ2-7; D gene ambiguous. CDR1 MNHEY and CDR2 SVGEGT come from the germline V gene. The V end was cut by 0 bases, the J end by 0 bases, with 12 bases between. The CDR3 consists of 16 residues. CDR3 residues: CASSYSNGYTSYEQYF. In DNA form, the CDR3 reads TGTGCCAGCAGTTACTCGAACGGTTATACCTCCTACGAGCAGTACTTC.

The J gene is TRBJ2-7, the V gene TRBV3-1, with 9 bases fitting TRBD1. Germline values: CDR1 LGHDT, CDR2 YNNKEL (reference sequence). The CDR3 sequence is 15 residues long. The junction had 7 bases not matched to a gene; V was cut back by 4 bases and J by 3 bases. For the CDR3, the DNA is TGTGCCAGCAGCCGACCCGGGACAGGGCTCTACGAGCAGTACTTC. It yields the protein CASSRPGTGLYEQYF.

Note on this clonotype: A read error may produce the germline difference seen at one junction end. This rearrangement joins TRBV7-7 to TRBJ1-3; D is perhaps TRBD1 (6 bases). This CDR3 has 15 residues. The germline CDR1 and CDR2 sequences are SSHAT and FNYEAQ (reference sequence). The CDR3 reads CASSPSGAAGNTIYF. The CDR3 DNA reads TGTGCTAGCAGCCCTTCGGGGGCGGCTGGAAACACCATATATTTT. Full variable domain (rest looked up from reference TRBV7-7 and TRBJ1-3): GAGVSQSPRYKVTKRGQDVTLRCDPISSHATLYWYQQALGQGPEFLTYFNYEAQPDKSGLPSDRFSAERPEGSISTLTIQRTEQRDSAMYRCASSPSGAAGNTIYFGEGSWLTVV.

This clonotype was seen a handful of times. The genes are TRBV5-1 and TRBJ1-5; 7 nucleotides agree with TRBD1. The germline gives CDR1 SGHRS, CDR2 YFSETQ. J gave up 0 bases and V 4 bases, and 4 bases lay outside the gene matches. CDR3 length equals 15 residues. The DNA for the CDR3 is TGCGCCAGCAGCGTAGGGGGCATTAGCAATCAGCCCCAGCATTTT. It specifies CASSVGGISNQPQHF.

The chain combines TRBV7-9 with TRBJ1-1, with D hard to call. V gave up 1 base and J gave up 5 bases, with 20 bases separating them. The CDR3 totals 17 residues. Germline CDR1 SEHNR, CDR2 FQNEAQ (reference sequence). CDR3: CASSLGRETTMGTEAFF. In nucleotides, the CDR3 is TGTGCCAGCAGCTTAGGCCGGGAAACAACGATGGGGACTGAAGCTTTCTTT.

This chain links TRBV6-1 with TRBJ1-1; D is perhaps TRBD1 (5 bases). CDR3 size: 13 residues. V was cut by 7 bases and J by 7 bases, with 16 bases left in between. CDR1 MNHNS and CDR2 SASEGT come from the germline V gene. CDR3 amino acids: CASIKSSGLEAFF. Here the CDR3 DNA reads TGTGCCAGCATCAAGAGTTCGGGACTTGAAGCTTTCTTT.

This clonotype was detected a few times. The rearrangement uses TRBV11-2 and TRBJ2-1; 10 nucleotides agree with TRBD2. The CDR3 consists of 15 residues. Germline assignment: CDR1 SGHAT and CDR2 FQNNGV. With V trimmed by 8 bases and J by 2 bases, 6 bases remained unmatched. CDR3 DNA: TGTGCCAGCGGCCGACTAGCGGGCCCCTACAATGAGCAGTTCTTC. This encodes CASGRLAGPYNEQFF.

The chain uses TRBV10-3 and TRBJ2-2; 11 bases are a match to TRBD2. Germline V gene sequence: CDR1 ENHRY, CDR2 SYGVKD. V lost 11 bases and J lost 0; bases outside the gene matches: 8. The length of the CDR3 is 16 residues. The CDR3 reads CAGRSGGAPNTGELFF. CDR3 nucleotides: TGTGCCGGCCGTAGCGGGGGGGCCCCGAACACCGGGGAGCTGTTTTTT.

The chain carries TRBV7-9 and TRBJ2-7, with D maybe TRBD2 (6 bases). Germline V gene sequence: CDR1 SEHNR, CDR2 FQNEAQ (reference sequence). The ends were cut back, 2 bases at V and 2 bases at J, with 16 bases in the middle. This CDR3 region has 16 residues. The CDR3 nucleotides read TGTGCCAGCAGCTTACGGAGGCGGGACCGAACCTACGAGCAGTACTTC. It translates to CASSLRRRDRTYEQYF.